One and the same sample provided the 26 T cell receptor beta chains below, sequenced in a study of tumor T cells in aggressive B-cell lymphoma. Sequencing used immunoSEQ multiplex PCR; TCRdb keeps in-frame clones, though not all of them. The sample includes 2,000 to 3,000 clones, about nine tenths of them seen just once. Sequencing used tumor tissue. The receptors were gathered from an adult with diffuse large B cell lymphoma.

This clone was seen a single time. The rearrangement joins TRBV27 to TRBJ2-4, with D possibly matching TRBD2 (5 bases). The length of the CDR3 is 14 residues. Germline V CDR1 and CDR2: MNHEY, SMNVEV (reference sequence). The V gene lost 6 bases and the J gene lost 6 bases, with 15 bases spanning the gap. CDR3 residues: CASRTWEKTNIQYF. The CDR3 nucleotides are TGTGCCAGCAGGACTTGGGAGAAGACAAACATTCAGTACTTC.

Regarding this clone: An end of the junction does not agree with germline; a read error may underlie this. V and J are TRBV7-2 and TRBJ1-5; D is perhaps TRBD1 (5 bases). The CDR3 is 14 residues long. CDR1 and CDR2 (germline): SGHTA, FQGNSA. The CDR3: CASSLGGVIQPQHF. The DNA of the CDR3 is TGTGCCAGCAGCTTGGGGGGAGTTATTCAGCCTCAGCATTTT.

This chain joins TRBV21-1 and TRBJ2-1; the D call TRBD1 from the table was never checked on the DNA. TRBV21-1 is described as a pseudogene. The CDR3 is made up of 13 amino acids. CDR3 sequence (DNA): TGTGCCAGCAGCTTCCCCCGGACAGGGGGCGCGTTCTTC. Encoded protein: CASSFPRTGGAFF.

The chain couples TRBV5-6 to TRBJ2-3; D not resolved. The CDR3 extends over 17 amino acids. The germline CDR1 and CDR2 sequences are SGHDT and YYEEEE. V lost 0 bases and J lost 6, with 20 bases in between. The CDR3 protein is CASSLVGTLDRWDTQYF. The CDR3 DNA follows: TGTGCCAGCAGCTTGGTAGGAACTCTAGATCGTTGGGATACGCAGTATTTT.

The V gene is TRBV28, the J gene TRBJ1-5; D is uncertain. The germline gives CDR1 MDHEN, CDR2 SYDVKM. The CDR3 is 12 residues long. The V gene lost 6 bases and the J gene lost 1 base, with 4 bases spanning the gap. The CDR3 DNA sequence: TGTGCCAGCAGCGAGAGCAATCAGCCCCAGCATTTT. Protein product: CASSESNQPQHF.

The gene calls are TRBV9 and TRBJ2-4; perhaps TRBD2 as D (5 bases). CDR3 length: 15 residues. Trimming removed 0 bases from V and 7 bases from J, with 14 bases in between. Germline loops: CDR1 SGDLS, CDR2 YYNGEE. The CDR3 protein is CASSVDISGINIQYF. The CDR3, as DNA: TGTGCCAGCAGCGTAGACATAAGCGGCATTAACATTCAGTACTTC.

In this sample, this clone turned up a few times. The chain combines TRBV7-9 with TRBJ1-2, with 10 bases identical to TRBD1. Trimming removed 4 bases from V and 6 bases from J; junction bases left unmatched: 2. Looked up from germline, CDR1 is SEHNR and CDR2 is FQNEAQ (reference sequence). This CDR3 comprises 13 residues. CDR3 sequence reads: CASSYGTGDGYTF. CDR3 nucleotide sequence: TGTGCCAGCAGCTACGGGACAGGGGATGGCTACACCTTC.

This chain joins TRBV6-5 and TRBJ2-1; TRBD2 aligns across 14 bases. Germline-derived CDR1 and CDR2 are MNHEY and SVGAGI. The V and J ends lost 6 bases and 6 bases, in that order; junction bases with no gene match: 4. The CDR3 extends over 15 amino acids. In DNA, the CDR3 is TGTGCCAGCAGCTTCGGGACTAGCGGGAGCAATGAGCAGTTCTTC. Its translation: CASSFGTSGSNEQFF.

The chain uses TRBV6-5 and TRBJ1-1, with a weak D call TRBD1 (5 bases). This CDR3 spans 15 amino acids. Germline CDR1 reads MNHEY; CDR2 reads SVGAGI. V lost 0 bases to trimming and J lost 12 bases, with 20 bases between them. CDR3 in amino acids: CASSYSSGPQYSPFF. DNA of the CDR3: TGTGCCAGCAGTTACTCGTCAGGGCCCCAATATTCACCTTTCTTT.

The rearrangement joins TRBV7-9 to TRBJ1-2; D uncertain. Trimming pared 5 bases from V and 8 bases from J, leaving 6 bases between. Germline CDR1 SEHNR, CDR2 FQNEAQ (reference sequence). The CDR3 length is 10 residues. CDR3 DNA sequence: TGTGCCAGCAGCGGAGACGGCTACACCTTC. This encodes CASSGDGYTF.

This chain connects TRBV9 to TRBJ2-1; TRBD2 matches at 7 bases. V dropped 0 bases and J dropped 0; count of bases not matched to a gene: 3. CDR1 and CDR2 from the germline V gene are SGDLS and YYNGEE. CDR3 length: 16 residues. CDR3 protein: CASSVGGGSSYNEQFF. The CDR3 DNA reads TGTGCCAGCAGCGTAGGGGGCGGGAGCTCCTACAATGAGCAGTTCTTC.

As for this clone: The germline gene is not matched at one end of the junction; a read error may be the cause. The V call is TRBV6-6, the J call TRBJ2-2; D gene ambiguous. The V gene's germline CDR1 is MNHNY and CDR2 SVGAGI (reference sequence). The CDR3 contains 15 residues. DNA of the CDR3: TGTGCCAGCAGTTACTTGCCCTCTGACACCGGAGAGCTGTTTTTT. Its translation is CASSYLPSDTGELFF.

For the CDR3, the DNA is TGTGCCAGCAACCTACAGGGCGGTGAGCAGTTCTTC. The encoded protein is CASNLQGGEQFF. V gene TRBV27 combines with J gene TRBJ2-1; D is possibly TRBD1 (6 bases). Looked up from germline, CDR1 is MNHEY and CDR2 is SMNVEV (reference sequence). V shed 7 bases and J shed 9 bases, with 13 bases lying between them. There are 12 residues in the CDR3.

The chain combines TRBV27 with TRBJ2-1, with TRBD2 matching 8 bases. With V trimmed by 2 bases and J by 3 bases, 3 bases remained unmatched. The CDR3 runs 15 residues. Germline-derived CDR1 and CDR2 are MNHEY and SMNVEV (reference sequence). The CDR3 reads CASSLTSGGYNEQFF. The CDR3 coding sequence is TGTGCCAGCAGTTTAACTAGCGGAGGCTACAATGAGCAGTTCTTC.

Written as DNA, the CDR3 is TGTGCCACCCGGACAGGGGGCCGTGGGGAGCAGTACGTC. Translating it yields CATRTGGRGEQYV. The chain combines TRBV7-9 with TRBJ2-7; 11 bases match TRBD1. From germline, CDR1 is SEHNR and CDR2 FQNEAQ (reference sequence). V was pared by 10 bases and J by 7 bases, with 9 bases of the junction left unmatched. The CDR3 is 13 residues long.

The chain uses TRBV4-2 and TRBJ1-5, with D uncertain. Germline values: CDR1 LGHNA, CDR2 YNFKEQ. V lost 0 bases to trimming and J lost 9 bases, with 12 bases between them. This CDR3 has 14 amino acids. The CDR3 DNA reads TGTGCCAGCAGCCAAGATGGAGGCCCACGGCCCCAGCATTTT. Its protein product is CASSQDGGPRPQHF.

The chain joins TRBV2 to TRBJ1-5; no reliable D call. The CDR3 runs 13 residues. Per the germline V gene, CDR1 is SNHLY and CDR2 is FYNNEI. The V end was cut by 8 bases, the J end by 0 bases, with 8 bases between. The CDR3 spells CASGGNSNQPQHF. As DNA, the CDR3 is TGTGCCAGCGGCGGGAATAGCAATCAGCCCCAGCATTTT.

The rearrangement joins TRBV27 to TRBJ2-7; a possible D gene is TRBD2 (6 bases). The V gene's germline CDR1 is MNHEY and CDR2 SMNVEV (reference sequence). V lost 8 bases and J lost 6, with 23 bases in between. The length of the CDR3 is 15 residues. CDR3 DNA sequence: TGTGCCAGCGGACCCGGCTTCCTGGGAGGAACCGAGCAGTACGTC. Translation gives CASGPGFLGGTEQYV.

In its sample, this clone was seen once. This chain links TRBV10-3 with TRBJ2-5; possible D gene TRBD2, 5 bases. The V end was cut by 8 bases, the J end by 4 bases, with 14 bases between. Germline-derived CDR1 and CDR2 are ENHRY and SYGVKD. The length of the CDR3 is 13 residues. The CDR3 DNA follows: TGTGCCATCCGAAGCGGTGATGGAGAGACCCAGTACTTC. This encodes CAIRSGDGETQYF.

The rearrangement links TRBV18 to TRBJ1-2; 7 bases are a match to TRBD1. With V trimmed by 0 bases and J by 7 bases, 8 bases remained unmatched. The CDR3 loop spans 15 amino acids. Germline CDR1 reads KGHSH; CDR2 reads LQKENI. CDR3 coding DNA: TGTGCCAGCTCACCACCAGCGACAGGGAGTTCTGGCTACACCTTC. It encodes CASSPPATGSSGYTF. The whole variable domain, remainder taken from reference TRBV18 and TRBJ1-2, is NAGVMQNPRHLVRRRGQEARLRCSPMKGHSHVYWYRQLPEEGLKFMVYLQKENIIDESGMPKERFSAEFPKEGPSILRIQQVVRGDSAAYFCASSPPATGSSGYTFGSGTRLTVV.

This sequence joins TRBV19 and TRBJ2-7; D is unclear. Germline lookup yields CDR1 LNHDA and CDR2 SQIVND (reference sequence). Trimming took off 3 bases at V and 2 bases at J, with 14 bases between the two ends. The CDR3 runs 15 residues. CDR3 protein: CASSISSLATYEQYF. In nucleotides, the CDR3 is TGTGCCAGTAGTATCTCCTCACTCGCGACCTACGAGCAGTACTTC. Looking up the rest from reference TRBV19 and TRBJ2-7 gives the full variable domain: DGGITQSPKYLFRKEGQNVTLSCEQNLNHDAMYWYRQDPGQGLRLIYYSQIVNDFQKGDIAEGYSVSREKKESFPLTVTSAQKNPTAFYLCASSISSLATYEQYFGPGTRLTVT.

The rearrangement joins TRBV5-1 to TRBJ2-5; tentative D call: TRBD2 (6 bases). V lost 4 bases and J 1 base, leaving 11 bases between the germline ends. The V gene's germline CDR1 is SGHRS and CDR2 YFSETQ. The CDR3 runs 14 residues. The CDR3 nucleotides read TGCGCCAGCAGCCCGTCCGGGGGCCAAGAGACCCAGTACTTC. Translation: CASSPSGGQETQYF.

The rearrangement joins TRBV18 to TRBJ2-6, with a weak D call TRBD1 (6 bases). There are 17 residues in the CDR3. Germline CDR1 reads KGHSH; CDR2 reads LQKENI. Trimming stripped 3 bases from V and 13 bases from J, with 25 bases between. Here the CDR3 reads CASSPPAPQGFSRVLTF. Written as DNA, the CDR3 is TGTGCCAGCTCACCTCCGGCGCCACAGGGATTCTCGCGGGTCCTGACTTTC.

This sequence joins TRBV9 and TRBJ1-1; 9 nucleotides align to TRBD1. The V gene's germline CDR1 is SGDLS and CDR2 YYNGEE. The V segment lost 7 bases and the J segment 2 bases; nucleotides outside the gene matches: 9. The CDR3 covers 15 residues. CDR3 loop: CASGTGPFLNTEAFF. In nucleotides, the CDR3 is TGTGCCAGCGGGACAGGGCCCTTCCTAAACACTGAAGCTTTCTTT.

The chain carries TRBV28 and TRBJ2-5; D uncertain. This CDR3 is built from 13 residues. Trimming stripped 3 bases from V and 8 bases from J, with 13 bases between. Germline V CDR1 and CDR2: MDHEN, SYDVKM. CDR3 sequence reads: CASSFEATVTQYF. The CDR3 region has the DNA TGTGCCAGCAGTTTTGAGGCTACGGTCACCCAGTACTTC.

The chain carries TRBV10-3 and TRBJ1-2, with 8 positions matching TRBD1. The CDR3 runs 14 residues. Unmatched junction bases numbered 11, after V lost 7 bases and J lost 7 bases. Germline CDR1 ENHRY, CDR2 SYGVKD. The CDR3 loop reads CAITRDGQGSGYTF. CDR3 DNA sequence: TGTGCCATCACCCGTGACGGACAGGGTAGTGGCTACACCTTC.